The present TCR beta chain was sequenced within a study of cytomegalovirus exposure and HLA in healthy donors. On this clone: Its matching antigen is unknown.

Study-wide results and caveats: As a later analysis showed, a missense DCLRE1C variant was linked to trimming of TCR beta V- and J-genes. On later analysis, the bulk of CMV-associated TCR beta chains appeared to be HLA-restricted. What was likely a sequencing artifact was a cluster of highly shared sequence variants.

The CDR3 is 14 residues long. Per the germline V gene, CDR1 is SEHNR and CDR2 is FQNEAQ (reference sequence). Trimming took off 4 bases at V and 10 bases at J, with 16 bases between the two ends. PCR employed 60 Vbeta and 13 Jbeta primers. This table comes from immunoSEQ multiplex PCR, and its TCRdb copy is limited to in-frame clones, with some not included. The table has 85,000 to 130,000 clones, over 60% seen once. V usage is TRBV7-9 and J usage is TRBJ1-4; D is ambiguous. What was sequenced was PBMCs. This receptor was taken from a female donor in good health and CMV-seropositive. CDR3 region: CASSSLGEGGKLFF. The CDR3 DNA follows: TGTGCCAGCAGCTCGCTGGGCGAGGGTGGAAAACTGTTTTTT.